This is a list of T cell receptor beta chains from one sample in a study of tumor-infiltrating lymphocytes in oesophageal squamous cell carcinoma. TCRdb reanalysed the PCR reads using MiXCR and keeps one entry per CDR3 protein. The sample yields more than 3,000 distinct CDR3 sequences, 15% to 20% seen once. Sequencing used normal esophageal tissue next to the tumor. The receptor set was obtained from a male donor with esophageal squamous cell carcinoma. Both conserved end residues are part of each CDR3. The D gene is left open where the match is weak. Not every row has a clone size; where given, it reads once, few, many or a size class.

>TRBJ2-2|TRBV18|NA|NA
CASSVRTSVGGELFF
TGTGCCAGCTCAGTTCGGACCTCGGTTGGCGGGGAGCTGTTTTTT
>TRBJ2-7|TRBV28|TRBD1|medium-sized
CASSLLGQGSYEQYF
TGTGCCAGCAGTTTACTAGGACAGGGTAGCTACGAGCAGTACTTC
>TRBJ2-1|TRBV6-1|NA|NA
CASKEGGYNEQFF
TGTGCCAGCAAGGAGGGCGGTTACAATGAGCAGTTCTTC
>TRBJ1-5|TRBV2|TRBD1|NA
CASSEGAGGRKPQHF
TGTGCCAGCAGTGAAGGGGCAGGGGGCAGAAAGCCCCAGCATTTT
>TRBJ2-2|TRBV5-4|TRBD2|many
CASRSSGANTGELFF
TGTGCCAGCAGGTCTAGCGGGGCGAACACCGGGGAGCTGTTTTTT
>TRBJ1-2|TRBV28|NA|NA
CASSLIAQPNYGYTF
TGTGCCAGCAGTTTAATTGCACAGCCTAACTATGGCTACACCTTC
>TRBJ2-7|TRBV5-1|NA|NA
CASSHDTVTYEQYF
TGCGCCAGCAGCCACGACACGGTGACCTACGAGCAGTACTTC
>TRBJ2-1|TRBV7-4|NA|once
CASSFSGSSYDGQCF
TGTGCCAGCAGCTTTAGCGGTAGCTCCTACGATGGGCAGTGCTTC
>TRBJ2-5|TRBV12-3/TRBV12-4|TRBD1|once
CASNRGGAGETQYF
TGTGCCAGCAACCGAGGGGGCGCAGGAGAGACCCAGTACTTC
>TRBJ1-4|TRBV5-5|TRBD1|few
CASSLDRVSTNEKLFF
TGTGCCAGCAGCCTGGACAGGGTGTCTACTAATGAAAAACTGTTTTTT
>TRBJ1-1|TRBV11-3|NA|NA
CASSLDTGGRTEAFF
TGTGCCAGCAGCTTAGATACCGGGGGCCGTACTGAAGCTTTCTTT
>TRBJ2-7|TRBV5-1|NA|NA
CASSFAGTESGGSPLHF
TGCGCCAGCAGCTTCGCCGGGACGGAGTCCGGAGGCAGTCCCCTCCACTTC
>TRBJ1-1|TRBV6-1|NA|many
CASSTGAEAFF
TGTGCCAGCAGCACGGGCGCTGAAGCTTTCTTT
>TRBJ1-1|TRBV6-4|NA|NA
CASSVKDQAEAFF
TGTGCCAGCAGTGTCAAGGATCAAGCTGAAGCTTTCTTT
>TRBJ2-2|TRBV28|NA|many
CASSGGVTGELFF
TGTGCCAGCAGTGGAGGAGTAACCGGGGAGCTGTTTTTT
>TRBJ2-2|TRBV7-8|NA|many
CASSPAFINTGELFF
TGTGCCAGCAGCCCGGCCTTCATCAACACCGGGGAGCTGTTTTTT
>TRBJ2-3|TRBV7-6|TRBD2|NA
CANSLGLAGVQETQYF
TGTGCCAACAGCTTAGGACTAGCGGGTGTTCAAGAGACCCAGTATTTT
>TRBJ2-5|TRBV11-1|TRBD2|medium-sized
CASSLTSGGQRRGETQYF
TGTGCCAGCAGCTTAACTAGCGGGGGACAGCGTCGCGGGGAGACCCAGTACTTC
>TRBJ2-2|TRBV5-5|NA|many
CASSSGEGAGELFF
TGTGCCAGCAGCTCCGGGGAAGGGGCCGGGGAGCTGTTTTTT
>TRBJ2-5|TRBV10-1|NA|once
CATLMKNSSLKETQYF
TGCGCGACACTAATGAAAAACTCTTCGCTAAAAGAGACCCAGTACTTC
>TRBJ1-2|TRBV28|NA|many
CASSPRGFGTSYGYTF
TGTGCCAGCAGTCCCAGAGGATTCGGGACAAGCTATGGCTACACCTTC
>TRBJ2-1|TRBV4-1|NA|many
CASSQGGRNNEQFF
TGCGCCAGCAGCCAGGGGGGACGTAACAATGAGCAGTTCTTC
>TRBJ1-2|TRBV12-3/TRBV12-4|NA|many
CASSTTLGGSYGYTF
TGTGCCAGCAGCACGACCTTGGGGGGGTCCTATGGCTACACCTTC
>TRBJ2-3|TRBV7-8|NA|medium-sized
CASSSSSPETGLPDTQYF
TGTGCCAGCAGCTCCTCTTCGCCCGAGACTGGGCTGCCAGATACGCAGTATTTT
>TRBJ2-7|TRBV10-1|NA|medium-sized
CASSESGAGEYF
TGCGCCAGCAGTGAGTCTGGGGCAGGGGAGTACTTC
>TRBJ2-2|TRBV19|NA|NA
CASRSQDNTGELFF
TGTGCCAGTAGGTCCCAGGACAACACCGGGGAGCTGTTTTTT
>TRBJ2-1|TRBV7-9|TRBD2|large
CASSLVAGDVNEQFF
TGTGCCAGCAGCTTAGTAGCGGGGGATGTCAATGAGCAGTTCTTC
>TRBJ1-2|TRBV15|NA|NA
CATSRDSPGQLLAGYTF
TGTGCCACCAGCAGAGATAGCCCAGGGCAGCTTTTAGCTGGCTACACCTTC
>TRBJ1-1|TRBV7-6|NA|medium-sized
CASSRQDGTEAFF
TGTGCCAGCAGCCGACAGGACGGCACTGAAGCTTTCTTT
>TRBJ2-6|TRBV19|NA|NA
CASSIGGSGANVLTF
TGTGCCAGTAGTATCGGAGGCTCTGGGGCCAACGTCCTGACTTTC
>TRBJ2-1|TRBV4-2|NA|few
CASSQEGGAVNEQFF
TGTGCCAGCAGCCAAGAGGGGGGAGCGGTTAATGAGCAGTTCTTC
>TRBJ2-5|TRBV5-6|NA|medium-sized
CASSFTAEGETQYF
TGTGCCAGCAGCTTCACAGCAGAGGGAGAGACCCAGTACTTC
>TRBJ2-5|TRBV7-9|TRBD2|medium-sized
CASSSGGSETQYF
TGTGCCAGCAGCTCGGGGGGTTCAGAGACCCAGTACTTC
>TRBJ2-1|TRBV24-1|NA|medium-sized
CATRGGGYNEQFF
TGTGCCACTCGTGGGGGAGGATACAATGAGCAGTTCTTC
>TRBJ2-1|TRBV28|NA|many
CASSLTGTHNNEQFF
TGTGCCAGCAGTTTAACCGGGACACATAACAATGAGCAGTTCTTC
>TRBJ2-5|TRBV2|TRBD1|NA
CASSDPRGRHVQETQYF
TGTGCCAGCAGTGATCCCAGGGGGCGTCATGTCCAAGAGACCCAGTACTTC
>TRBJ1-6|TRBV7-9|NA|NA
CGSSPDETQYF
TGTGGCAGCAGCCCTGATGAGACCCAGTACTTT
>TRBJ2-5|TRBV5-4|NA|many
CASSSTGLETQYF
TGTGCCAGCAGCTCGACGGGGCTGGAGACCCAGTACTTC
>TRBJ1-2|TRBV28|NA|many
CASSSQEKNGYTF
TGTGCCAGCAGCTCACAGGAAAAGAATGGCTACACCTTC
>TRBJ1-2|TRBV6-1|NA|many
CASSRAQGGYGYTF
TGTGCCAGCAGTCGGGCCCAAGGAGGCTATGGCTACACCTTC
>TRBJ2-7|TRBV7-8|NA|few
CASSSRRGTREFF
TGTGCCAGCAGCTCTCGGCGCGGGACCCGGGAGTTCTTC
>TRBJ2-3|TRBV24-1|NA|NA
CATSDPLSLQGSDTQYF
TGTGCCACCAGTGATCCACTCTCGTTACAGGGCTCAGATACGCAGTATTTT
>TRBJ2-3|TRBV12-3/TRBV12-4|NA|many
CASSLAGGPLADTQYF
TGTGCCAGCAGTTTAGCGGGGGGACCCCTGGCAGATACGCAGTATTTT
>TRBJ1-1|TRBV11-3|NA|many
CASSLDLVTEAFF
TGTGCCAGCAGCTTAGATTTGGTCACTGAAGCTTTCTTT
>TRBJ2-1|TRBV7-9|TRBD2|medium-sized
CASSPAWAGLVYNEQFF
TGTGCCAGCAGCCCCGCTTGGGCGGGACTAGTGTACAATGAGCAGTTCTTC